A selection of T cell receptor beta chains follows, all from one sample in a study of spatial heterogeneity in lung cancer. TCRdb called the 5' RACE reads again in MiXCR, with one record for every CDR3 protein. The sample shows about 45,000 distinct CDR3 sequences, 12% of them seen only once. The source was PBMCs, collected at surgery. These receptors were obtained from a female donor with early-stage non-small cell lung cancer. Both conserved end residues are part of each CDR3. Each record gives: clone size, V gene, J gene, D gene, CDR3 protein, CDR3 DNA. D genes are given only for firm matches. A row's size may be missing; if present it is once, few, many or a size class.

NA	TRBV6-5	TRBJ1-1	NA	CASQGETEAFF	TGTGCCAGCCAAGGGGAGACTGAAGCTTTCTTT
NA	TRBV2	TRBJ2-1	TRBD2	CASSPGGGGTYNEQFF	TGTGCCAGCAGTCCTGGGGGCGGGGGGACCTACAATGAGCAGTTCTTC
few	TRBV4-3	TRBJ1-6	NA	CASSQDTGMDSPLHF	TGCGCCAGCAGCCAAGATACAGGGATGGATTCACCCCTCCACTTT
NA	TRBV7-2	TRBJ2-5	TRBD2	CASSRAGGPRETQYF	TGTGCCAGCAGCCGTGCGGGGGGCCCCAGAGAGACCCAGTACTTC
NA	TRBV6-1	TRBJ2-3	TRBD1	CASSKHRGESTDTQYF	TGTGCCAGCAGTAAACACAGGGGGGAGAGCACAGATACGCAGTATTTT
many	TRBV13	TRBJ2-1	NA	CASSLLGGNEQFF	TGTGCCAGCAGCCTACTCGGGGGAAATGAGCAGTTCTTC
NA	TRBV30	TRBJ1-1	NA	CAWGRDINTEAFF	TGTGCCTGGGGTCGGGACATTAACACTGAAGCTTTCTTT
NA	TRBV9	TRBJ2-1	TRBD2	CASSPTPAGGRYNEQFF	TGTGCCAGCAGCCCGACCCCAGCGGGGGGGCGTTACAATGAGCAGTTCTTC
NA	TRBV7-2	TRBJ2-1	TRBD2	CASSVSGGGPYNEQFF	TGTGCCAGCAGCGTGAGCGGGGGGGGACCCTACAATGAGCAGTTCTTC
NA	TRBV5-1	TRBJ2-2	NA	CASSDFSGTGELFF	TGCGCCAGCAGCGACTTCTCAGGAACCGGGGAGCTGTTTTTT
few	TRBV7-2	TRBJ1-1	TRBD1	CASSLGGDRVLNGNTEAFF	TGTGCCAGCAGCTTGGGGGGGGACAGGGTCCTTAATGGGAACACTGAAGCTTTCTTT
NA	TRBV5-1	TRBJ1-2	NA	CASTETSLNYGYTF	TGCGCCAGCACTGAGACAAGCCTTAACTATGGCTACACCTTC
few	TRBV12-3/TRBV12-4	TRBJ1-6	NA	CASSLHSPPPLHF	TGTGCCAGCAGTTTGCATAGTCCTCCACCCCTCCACTTT